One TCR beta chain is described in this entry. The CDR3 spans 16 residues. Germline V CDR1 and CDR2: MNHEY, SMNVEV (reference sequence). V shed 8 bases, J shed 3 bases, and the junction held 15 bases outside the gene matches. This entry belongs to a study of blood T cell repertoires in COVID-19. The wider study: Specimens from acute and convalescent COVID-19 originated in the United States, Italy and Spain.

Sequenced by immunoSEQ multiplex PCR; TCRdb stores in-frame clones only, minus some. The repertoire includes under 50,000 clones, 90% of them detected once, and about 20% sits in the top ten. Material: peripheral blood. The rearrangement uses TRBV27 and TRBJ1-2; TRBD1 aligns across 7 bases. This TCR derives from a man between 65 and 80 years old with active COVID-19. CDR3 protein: CASRSLGQIHDYGYTF. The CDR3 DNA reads TGTGCCAGCCGATCCTTGGGACAGATTCACGACTATGGCTACACCTTC.